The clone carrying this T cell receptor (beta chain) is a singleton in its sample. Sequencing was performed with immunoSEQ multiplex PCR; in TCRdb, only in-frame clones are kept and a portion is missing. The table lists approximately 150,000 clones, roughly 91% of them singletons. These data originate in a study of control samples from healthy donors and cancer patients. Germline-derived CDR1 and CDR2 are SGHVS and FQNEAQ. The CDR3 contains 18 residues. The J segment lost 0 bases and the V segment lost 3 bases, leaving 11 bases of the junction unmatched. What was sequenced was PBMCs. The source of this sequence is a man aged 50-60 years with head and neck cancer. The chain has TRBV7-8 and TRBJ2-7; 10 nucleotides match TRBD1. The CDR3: CASSFPGTGAGTSYEQYF. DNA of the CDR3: TGTGCCAGCAGCTTCCCCGGGACAGGGGCCGGAACCTCCTACGAGCAGTACTTC.